This is a list of T cell receptor beta chains from one sample in a study of cytomegalovirus exposure and HLA in healthy donors. Using immunoSEQ multiplex PCR, the repertoire was profiled, and TCRdb retains in-frame clones only, with some absent. The sample includes a few hundred thousand clones, under 85% of them seen just once. The sample was PBMCs. The receptors stem from a woman in her fifties or sixties in good health and CMV-seropositive. CDR3s include the opening cysteine and the closing phenylalanine or tryptophan. D genes are given only for firm matches. Expanded clones are given a class, and other clones once, few, many or no size at all.

CDR3 protein	CDR3 DNA	D gene	CDR3 length	clone size	V gene	J gene
CASSSGRDGNTIYF	TGTGCCAGCAGTTCCGGGAGAGATGGAAACACCATATATTTT	NA	14	NA	TRBV27	TRBJ1-3
CASSLGDRRYNEQFF	TGTGCCAGCAGCTTAGGGGACAGGCGTTACAATGAGCAGTTCTTC	TRBD1	15	NA	TRBV11-1	TRBJ2-1
CASSLWRGRETQYF	TGCGCCAGCAGCTTGTGGAGGGGGCGAGAGACCCAGTACTTC	NA	14	NA	TRBV5-1	TRBJ2-5
CASSFLTGADTQYF	TGTGCCAGCAGCTTCCTGACGGGGGCAGATACGCAGTATTTT	NA	14	NA	TRBV2	TRBJ2-3
CASSLGLAGAAETQYF	TGTGCCAGCAGCTTGGGACTAGCGGGGGCGGCAGAGACCCAGTACTTC	TRBD2	16	NA	TRBV7-9	TRBJ2-5
CASSKGQGYGYTF	TGTGCCAGCAGTAAGGGACAGGGTTATGGCTACACCTTC	TRBD1	13	NA	TRBV6-1	TRBJ1-2
CASSFRQDEKLFF	TGCGCCAGCAGCTTCCGGCAGGATGAAAAACTGTTTTTT	NA	13	NA	TRBV5-1	TRBJ1-4
CAWSRVNTEAFF	TGTGCCTGGAGTCGGGTAAACACTGAAGCTTTCTTT	NA	12	NA	TRBV30	TRBJ1-1
CASSYSSRDTQYF	TGTGCCAGCAGTTACTCGAGTAGAGATACGCAGTATTTT	NA	13	NA	TRBV6-5	TRBJ2-3
CASSPGLQHTEAFF	TGTGCCAGCTCACCAGGGCTACAGCACACTGAAGCTTTCTTT	NA	14	NA	TRBV18	TRBJ1-1
CASRSYGEQYF	TGTGCCAGCCGATCCTACGGGGAGCAGTACTTC	NA	11	NA	TRBV6-5	TRBJ2-7
CASDPGNTDTQYF	TGCGCCAGCGACCCCGGGAACACAGATACGCAGTATTTT	NA	13	once	TRBV5-1	TRBJ2-3
CAIRGTLGGYTF	TGTGCCATCAGAGGGACATTGGGGGGCTACACCTTC	NA	12	NA	TRBV10-3	TRBJ1-2
CAKDRGPTFYGYTF	TGCGCCAAAGACAGGGGGCCAACTTTCTATGGCTACACCTTC	TRBD1	14	NA	TRBV10-1	TRBJ1-2
CASSTLTGLNTEAFF	TGTGCCAGTAGTACCCTGACAGGGTTGAACACTGAAGCTTTCTTT	TRBD1	15	NA	TRBV19	TRBJ1-1
CASSLGPRGGRYEQYF	TGTGCCAGCAGCTTGGGCCCGCGGGGGGGCCGCTACGAGCAGTACTTC	TRBD2	16	few	TRBV5-5	TRBJ2-7
CASSFLRGSTQYF	TGTGCCAGCAGTTTCCTGAGGGGGAGCACGCAGTATTTT	NA	13	few	TRBV27	TRBJ2-3
CASSDEGQVGYGYTF	TGTGCCAGCAGTGACGAAGGACAGGTGGGGTATGGCTACACCTTC	TRBD1	15	NA	TRBV6-1	TRBJ1-2
CASSQNAGWVEAFF	TGCGCCAGCAGCCAAAACGCAGGGTGGGTTGAAGCTTTCTTT	NA	14	few	TRBV4-3	TRBJ1-1
CASNQQGFHGYTF	TGTGCCAGCAACCAACAGGGGTTTCATGGCTACACCTTC	TRBD1	13	once	TRBV28	TRBJ1-2